This is a list of T cell receptor beta chains from one sample in a study of human T cells and chemical hapten exposure. MiXCR was run by TCRdb on the RACE reads, yielding one entry per CDR3 protein. The table lists approximately 80,000 distinct CDR3 sequences, around 11% of them singletons. Here the sequenced sample was whole blood, taken in connection with sensitization to the hapten diphenylcyclopropenone (DPC). Source of these receptors: a woman aged 50 to 60 with alopecia areata. Some clones in this sample may be carry-over from other donors' samples. The CDR3 runs from the conserved cysteine through the conserved F or W. The D gene is left open where the match is weak. Some rows have no size entry. The others give once, few or many, or a class for an expanded clone.

clone size	V gene	D gene	CDR3 protein
many	TRBV20-1	-	CSAVWGYDSTDTQYF
many	TRBV28	-	CASSTVPTEAFF
many	TRBV7-8	TRBD2	CASSFGLAAANTGELFF
-	TRBV19	TRBD1	CASSRFPGQVRNIQYF
many	TRBV18	-	CASSPDSEKLFF
few	TRBV18	-	CASSPTGLSVTDTQYF
many	TRBV14	-	CASSQAHRSNYGYTF
many	TRBV12-3/TRBV12-4	TRBD1	CASSLGQYIQPQHF
-	TRBV4-2	TRBD1	CASSQGFGQGYEQYF
many	TRBV4-2	-	CASSQDRLRSGELFF
many	TRBV5-1	TRBD1	CASSRQGQLNTEAFF
-	TRBV5-1	-	CASSRPPSDEQFF
many	TRBV19	-	CASRIRAHEKLFF
-	TRBV2	-	CASGIGTSEQYF
-	TRBV6-2/TRBV6-3	TRBD2	CASNHPGAGTQETQYF
-	TRBV5-1	-	CASSLNSGYEQYF
few	TRBV7-6	-	CASSPPGGRAEAFF
few	TRBV9	-	CASSVGGTGESVAFF
-	TRBV7-2	-	CASSLGWDSYTF
-	TRBV11-2	TRBD2	CASSLGLAGDGDTQYF
-	TRBV7-2	-	CASSSGTSYGYTF
few	TRBV9	-	CASSVLTGTEETQYF
few	TRBV7-9	-	CASTRDAEAFF
few	TRBV28	-	CASSEPRGRGTQYF
many	TRBV28	TRBD2	CASRSLGLAGAIDTQYF
many	TRBV5-1	-	CASSLIPETYNEQFF
-	TRBV29-1	TRBD2	CSVEGLADRTNTGELFF
many	TRBV19	TRBD1	CASSGPGQGSYEQYF
-	TRBV18	-	CASSQGLQETQYF
many	TRBV30	TRBD1	CAWSGPGQGRYEQYF
few	TRBV11-1	TRBD1	CASSLWDRGTDTQYF
many	TRBV7-9	-	CASTPQSAGARTEAFF
-	TRBV5-4	-	CASSLPHEETQYF